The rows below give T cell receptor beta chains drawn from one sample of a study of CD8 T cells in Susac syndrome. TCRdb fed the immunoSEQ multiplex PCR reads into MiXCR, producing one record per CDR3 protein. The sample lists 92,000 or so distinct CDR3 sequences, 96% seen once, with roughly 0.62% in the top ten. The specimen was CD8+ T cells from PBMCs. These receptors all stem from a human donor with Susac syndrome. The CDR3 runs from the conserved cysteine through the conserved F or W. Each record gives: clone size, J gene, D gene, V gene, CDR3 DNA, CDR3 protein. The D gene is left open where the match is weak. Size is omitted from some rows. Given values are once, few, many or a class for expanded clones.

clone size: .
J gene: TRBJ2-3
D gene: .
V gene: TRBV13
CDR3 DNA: TGTGCCAGCAGCGGCCGGGACGACACAGATACGCAGTATTTT
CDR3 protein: CASSGRDDTDTQYF

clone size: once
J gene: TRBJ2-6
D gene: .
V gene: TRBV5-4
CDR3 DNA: TGTGCCAGCAGCTTGGAGCCGGGGGGCACTGGGGCCAACGTCCTGACTTTC
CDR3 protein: CASSLEPGGTGANVLTF

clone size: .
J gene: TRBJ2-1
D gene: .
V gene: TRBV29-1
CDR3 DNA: TGCAGCGTCCCCGCGGAGGGACGCTTATACAATGAGCAGTTCTTC
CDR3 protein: CSVPAEGRLYNEQFF

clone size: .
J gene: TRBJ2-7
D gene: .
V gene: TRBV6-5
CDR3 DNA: TGTGCCAGCAGTTACGTCAGGGGGGCGCACGAGCAGTACTTC
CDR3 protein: CASSYVRGAHEQYF

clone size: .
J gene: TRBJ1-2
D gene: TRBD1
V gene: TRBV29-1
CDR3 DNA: TGCAGCGTTCGACAGGGGGGGTTGAGAGGCTACACCTTC
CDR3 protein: CSVRQGGLRGYTF

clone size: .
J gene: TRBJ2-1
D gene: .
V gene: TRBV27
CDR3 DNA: TGTGCCAGCAGTTTAAATCTTGGCACTTATTACAATGAGCAGTTCTTC
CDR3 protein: CASSLNLGTYYNEQFF

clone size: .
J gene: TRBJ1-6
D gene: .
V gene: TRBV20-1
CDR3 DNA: TGCAGTGCTAGTGGTTCTGAGACTTCACCCCTCCACTTT
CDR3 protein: CSASGSETSPLHF

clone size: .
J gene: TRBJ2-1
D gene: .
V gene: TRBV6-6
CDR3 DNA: TGTGCCAGCAGTCCAACAGGTTACAATGAGCAGTTCTTC
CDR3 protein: CASSPTGYNEQFF

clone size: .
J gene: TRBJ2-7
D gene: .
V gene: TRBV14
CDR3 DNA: TGTGCCAGCAGCCTGAGGAGCGGATCCTACGAGCAGTACTTC
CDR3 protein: CASSLRSGSYEQYF

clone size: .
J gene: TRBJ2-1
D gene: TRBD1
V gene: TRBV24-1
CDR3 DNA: TGTGCCACCAGTGATTTACACACAGGGGCTGAGCAGTTCTTC
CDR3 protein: CATSDLHTGAEQFF

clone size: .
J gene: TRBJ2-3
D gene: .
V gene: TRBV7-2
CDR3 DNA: TGTGCCAGCAGCTTGGACAGCACAGATACGCAGTATTTT
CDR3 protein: CASSLDSTDTQYF

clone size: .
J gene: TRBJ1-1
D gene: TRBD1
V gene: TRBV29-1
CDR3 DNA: TGCAGCGTTGTCGGGACAGGTTTGAACACTGAAGCTTTCTTT
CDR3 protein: CSVVGTGLNTEAFF

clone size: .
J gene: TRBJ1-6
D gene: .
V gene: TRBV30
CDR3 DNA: TGTGCCTGGAGTGTATCCGACCCAAATTCACCCCTCCACTTT
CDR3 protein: CAWSVSDPNSPLHF

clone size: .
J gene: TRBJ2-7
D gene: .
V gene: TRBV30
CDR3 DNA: TGTGCCTGGAGACACAGGGGGGGATCCTACGAGCAGTACTTC
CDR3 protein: CAWRHRGGSYEQYF

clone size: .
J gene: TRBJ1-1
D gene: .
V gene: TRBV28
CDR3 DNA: TGTGCCACCACCCCCAGTTTCTGGGCCGTTACAGGGAATACTGAAGCTTTCTTT
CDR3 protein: CATTPSFWAVTGNTEAFF

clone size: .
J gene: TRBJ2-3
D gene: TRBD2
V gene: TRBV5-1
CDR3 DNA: TGCGCCAGCAGCTCCCCGGGACTAGCGGGGAAAAGCACAGATACGCAGTATTTT
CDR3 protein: CASSSPGLAGKSTDTQYF

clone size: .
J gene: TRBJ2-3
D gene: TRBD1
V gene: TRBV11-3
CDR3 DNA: TGTGCCAGCCGTTCCAGGGGGCTCGTCACAGATACGCAGTATTTT
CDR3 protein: CASRSRGLVTDTQYF

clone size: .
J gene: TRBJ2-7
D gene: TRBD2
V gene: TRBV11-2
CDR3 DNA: TGTGCCAGCAGGCCGGGGGGGGCTTCCTACGAGCAGTACTTC
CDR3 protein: CASRPGGASYEQYF

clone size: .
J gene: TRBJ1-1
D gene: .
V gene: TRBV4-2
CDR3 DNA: TGTGCCAGCAGCCAAGACGGCAGGAGGGCTGAAGCTTTCTTT
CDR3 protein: CASSQDGRRAEAFF

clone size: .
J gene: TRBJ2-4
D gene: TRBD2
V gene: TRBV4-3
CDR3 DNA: TGCGCCAGCAGCTCTTCTAGCGGGGGGGCCACCAAAAACATTCAGTACTTC
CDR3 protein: CASSSSSGGATKNIQYF